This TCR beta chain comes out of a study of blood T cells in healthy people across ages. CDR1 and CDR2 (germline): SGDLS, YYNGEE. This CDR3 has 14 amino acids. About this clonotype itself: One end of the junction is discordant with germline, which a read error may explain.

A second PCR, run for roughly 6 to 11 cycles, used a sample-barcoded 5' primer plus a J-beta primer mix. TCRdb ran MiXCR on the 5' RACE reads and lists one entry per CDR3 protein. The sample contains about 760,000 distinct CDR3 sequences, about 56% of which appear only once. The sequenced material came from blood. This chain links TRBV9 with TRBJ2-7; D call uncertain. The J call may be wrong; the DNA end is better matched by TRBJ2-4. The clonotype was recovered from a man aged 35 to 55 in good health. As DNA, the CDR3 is TGTGCCGGCAGCCCCGAGTTAGCCAAAAACATTCAGTACTTC. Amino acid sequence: CAGSPELAKNIQYF.